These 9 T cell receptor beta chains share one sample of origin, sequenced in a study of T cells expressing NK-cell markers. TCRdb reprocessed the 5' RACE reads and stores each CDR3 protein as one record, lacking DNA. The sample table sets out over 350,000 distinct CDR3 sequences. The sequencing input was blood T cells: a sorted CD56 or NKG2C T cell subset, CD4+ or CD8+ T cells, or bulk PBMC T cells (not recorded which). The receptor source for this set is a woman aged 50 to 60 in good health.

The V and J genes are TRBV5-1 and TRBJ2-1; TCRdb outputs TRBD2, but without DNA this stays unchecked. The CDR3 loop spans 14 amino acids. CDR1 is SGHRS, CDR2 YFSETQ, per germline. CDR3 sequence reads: CASSRRETWDEQFF.

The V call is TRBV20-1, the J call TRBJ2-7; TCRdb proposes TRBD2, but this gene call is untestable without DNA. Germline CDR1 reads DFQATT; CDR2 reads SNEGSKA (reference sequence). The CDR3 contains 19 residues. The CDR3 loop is CSARDRGLAGVSGLREQYF.

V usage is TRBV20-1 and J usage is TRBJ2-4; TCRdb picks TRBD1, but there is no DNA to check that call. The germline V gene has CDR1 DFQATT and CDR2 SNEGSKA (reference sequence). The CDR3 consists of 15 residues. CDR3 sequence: CSARGRGRLGNIQYF.

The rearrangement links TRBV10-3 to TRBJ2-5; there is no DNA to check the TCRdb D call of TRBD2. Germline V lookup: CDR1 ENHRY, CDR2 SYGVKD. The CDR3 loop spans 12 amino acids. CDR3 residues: CAISTTQETQYF.

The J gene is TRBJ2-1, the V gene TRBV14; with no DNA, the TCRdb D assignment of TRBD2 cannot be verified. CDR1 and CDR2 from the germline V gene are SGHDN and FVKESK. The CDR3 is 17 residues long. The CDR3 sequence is CASSSRQAGVVRNEQFF.

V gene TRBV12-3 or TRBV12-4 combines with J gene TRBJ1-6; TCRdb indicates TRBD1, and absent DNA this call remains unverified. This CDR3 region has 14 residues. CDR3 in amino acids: CASTLDSYNSPLHF.

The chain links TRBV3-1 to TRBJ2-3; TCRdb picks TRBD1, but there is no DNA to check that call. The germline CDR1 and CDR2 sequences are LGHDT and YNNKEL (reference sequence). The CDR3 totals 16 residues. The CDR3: CASSNQTGRRTDTQYF.

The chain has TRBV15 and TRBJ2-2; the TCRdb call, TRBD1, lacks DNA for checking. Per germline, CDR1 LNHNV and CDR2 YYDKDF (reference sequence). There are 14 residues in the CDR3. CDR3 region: CATRLTGSPGELFF.

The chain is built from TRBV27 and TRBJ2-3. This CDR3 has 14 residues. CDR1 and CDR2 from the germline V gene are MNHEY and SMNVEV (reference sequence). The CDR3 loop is CASRLRKSTDTQYF.